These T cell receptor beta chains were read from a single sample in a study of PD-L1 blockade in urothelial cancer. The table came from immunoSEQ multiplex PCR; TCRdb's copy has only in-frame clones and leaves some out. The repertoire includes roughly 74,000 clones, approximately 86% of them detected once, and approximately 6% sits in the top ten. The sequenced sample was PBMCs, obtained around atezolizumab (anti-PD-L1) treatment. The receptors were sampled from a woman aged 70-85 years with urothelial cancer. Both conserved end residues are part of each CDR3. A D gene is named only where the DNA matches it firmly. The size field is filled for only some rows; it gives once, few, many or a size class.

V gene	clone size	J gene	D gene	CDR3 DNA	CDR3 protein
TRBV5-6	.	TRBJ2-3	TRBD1	TGTGCCAGCAGCTCTACAACAGGGGCCAACACAGATACGCAGTATTTT	CASSSTTGANTDTQYF
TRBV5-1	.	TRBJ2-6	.	TGCGCCAGCAGCTGGACAGCTCCGACCTCTGGGGCCAACGTCCTGACTTTC	CASSWTAPTSGANVLTF
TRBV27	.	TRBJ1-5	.	TGTGCCAGCAGTTCCGGCGCACAGGGAGTCGCCCCAGATAGCAATCAGCCCCAGCATTTT	CASSSGAQGVAPDSNQPQHF
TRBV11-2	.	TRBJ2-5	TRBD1	TGTGCCAGCAGCTTCGGACAGGGGGCACGAGAGACCCAGTACTTC	CASSFGQGARETQYF
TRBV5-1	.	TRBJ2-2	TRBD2	TGCGCCAGCAGCCCAGGACTAGCGGAAAACACCGGGGAGCTGTTTTTT	CASSPGLAENTGELFF
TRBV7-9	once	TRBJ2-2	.	TGTGCCAGCAGCTTAGTTCAGGGGATCACCGGGGAGCTGTTTTTT	CASSLVQGITGELFF
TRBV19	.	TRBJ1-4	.	TGTGCCAGTAGTATCGGACAGCGGCCCGAAAAACTGTTTTTT	CASSIGQRPEKLFF
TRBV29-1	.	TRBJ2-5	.	TGCAGCGTTGGAGGTTGGAACCAAGAGACCCAGTACTTC	CSVGGWNQETQYF
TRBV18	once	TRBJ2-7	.	TGTGCCAGCTCACCGGGGGCTGGCTACGAGCAGTACTTC	CASSPGAGYEQYF
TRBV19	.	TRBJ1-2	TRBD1	TGTGCCAGTAGTGACCCGACAGGGAACTACTATGGCTACACCTTC	CASSDPTGNYYGYTF
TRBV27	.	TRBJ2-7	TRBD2	TGTGCCAGCAGTCCGGGACTAGCGGTCTACGAGCAGTACTTC	CASSPGLAVYEQYF
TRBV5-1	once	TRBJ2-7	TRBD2	TGCGCCAGCAGCTTAGGAGGGAGGGTCTACGAGCAGTACTTC	CASSLGGRVYEQYF
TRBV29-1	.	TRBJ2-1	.	TGCAGCGTTTACTCCTTCGGCTCCTACAATGAGCAGTTCTTC	CSVYSFGSYNEQFF
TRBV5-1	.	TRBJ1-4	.	TGCGCCAGCAGCTTGGACGGTGAGGGCAGTTACGAAAAACTGTTTTTT	CASSLDGEGSYEKLFF
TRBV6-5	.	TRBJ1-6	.	TGTGCCAGCAGACCGGAGGCAGGGGTCAATTCACCCCTCCACTTT	CASRPEAGVNSPLHF
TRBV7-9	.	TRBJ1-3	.	TGTGCCAGCAGCCCTCGGGGGTCCGTACCCTTGTCTGGAAACACCATATATTTT	CASSPRGSVPLSGNTIYF
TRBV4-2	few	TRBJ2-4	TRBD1	TGTGCCAGCAGCCAATACAGGGGTGGTAATGCCAAAAACATTCAGTACTTC	CASSQYRGGNAKNIQYF
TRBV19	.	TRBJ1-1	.	TGTGCCAGTAGTCAAACGTCGGGTACTGAAGCTTTCTTT	CASSQTSGTEAFF
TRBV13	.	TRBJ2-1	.	TGTGCCAGCAGCCTGACGGGACTGCACCACAATGAGCAGTTCTTC	CASSLTGLHHNEQFF
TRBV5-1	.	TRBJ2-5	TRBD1	TGCGCCAGCAGCCCGACCGGGACAGGGGGCGGAGAGACCCAGTACTTC	CASSPTGTGGGETQYF
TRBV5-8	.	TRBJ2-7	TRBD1	TGTGCCAGCAGCTACCGGGACAGGAGCTCCTACGAGCAGTACTTC	CASSYRDRSSYEQYF
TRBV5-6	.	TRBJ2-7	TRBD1	TGTGCCAGCAGTACCCCCGGGACAGCATACGAGCAGTACTTC	CASSTPGTAYEQYF
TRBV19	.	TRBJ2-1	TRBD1	TGTGCCAGTAACCCGGGACAGGTTGTTGAGCAGTTCTTC	CASNPGQVVEQFF
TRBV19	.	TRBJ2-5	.	TGTGCCAGTAGTAATGGGGCAGGGCGCACCGAGACCCAGTACTTC	CASSNGAGRTETQYF
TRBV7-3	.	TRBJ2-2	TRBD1	TGTGCCAGCAGCTCACAGGGGAGCGGGGAGCTGTTTTTT	CASSSQGSGELFF
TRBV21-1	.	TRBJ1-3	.	TGTGCCAGCAGCAGGGTTGGACTGAGCTCTGGAAACACCATATATTTT	CASSRVGLSSGNTIYF
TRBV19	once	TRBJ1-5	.	TGTGCCAGTAGTATTCAGGAGACAGGAGATCAGCCCCAGCATTTT	CASSIQETGDQPQHF
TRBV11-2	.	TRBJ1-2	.	TGTGCCAGCAGCTTAGATAATGCCCCCGGGGGGGGCTATGGCTACACCTTC	CASSLDNAPGGGYGYTF
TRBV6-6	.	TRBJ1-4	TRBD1	TGTGCCAGCTCCCGGGACAGGGAAAAACTGTTTTTT	CASSRDREKLFF
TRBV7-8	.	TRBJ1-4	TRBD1	TGTGCCAGCAGCAATTGGGACAGACTCTCCGGTTTGACTAATGAAAAACTGTTTTTT	CASSNWDRLSGLTNEKLFF